These 8 T cell receptor beta chains share one sample of origin, sequenced in a study of cytotoxic CD8 clonotypes in ibrutinib-treated CLL. Only in-frame clones appear in the TCRdb table, and some are missing; sequencing was by immunoSEQ multiplex PCR. The repertoire holds fewer than 300,000 clones, with around 69% as singletons. Sequences were derived from PBMCs, sampled at disease progression, from a patient treated with ibrutinib. The receptors were gathered from a human donor with chronic lymphocytic leukemia.

This rearrangement joins TRBV4-1 to TRBJ1-2; 9 bases line up with TRBD1. V shed 2 bases, J shed 4 bases, and the junction held 11 bases outside the gene matches. The CDR3 consists of 17 residues. Germline assignment: CDR1 MGHRA and CDR2 YSYEKL. CDR3 coding DNA: TGCGCCAGCAGCCAATCACCGGGACAGGGCGCCGGCTATGGCTACACCTTC. As protein: CASSQSPGQGAGYGYTF.

The J gene is TRBJ1-2, the V gene TRBV29-1; 7 nucleotides align to TRBD1. Looked up from germline, CDR1 is SQVTM and CDR2 is ANQGSEA. V lost 4 bases and J lost 5; bases outside the gene matches: 7. There are 13 residues in the CDR3. CDR3 nucleotides: TGCAGCGTTGCCGAGGGGGCTACGTATGGCTACACCTTC. This sequence encodes CSVAEGATYGYTF.

This clone was counted once. The chain links TRBV10-3 to TRBJ2-1, with D possibly TRBD1 on 5 matching bases. Germline V CDR1 and CDR2: ENHRY, SYGVKD. This CDR3 has 15 amino acids. Trimming stripped 4 bases from V and 2 bases from J, with 12 bases between. The DNA for the CDR3 is TGTGCCATCAGTGTCTTGGACAATCCCTACAATGAGCAGTTCTTC. It translates to CAISVLDNPYNEQFF.

The V gene is TRBV19, the J gene TRBJ1-2, with D tentatively TRBD1 (5 bases). Looked up from germline, CDR1 is LNHDA and CDR2 is SQIVND (reference sequence). V was trimmed by 3 bases and J by 5 bases, leaving 13 bases between them. The CDR3 sequence is 14 residues long. This CDR3 reads CASSIHQGPYGYTF. The CDR3 DNA follows: TGTGCCAGTAGTATTCACCAGGGTCCGTATGGCTACACCTTC.

The chain links TRBV5-1 to TRBJ1-1; tentative D call: TRBD1 (6 bases). V lost 4 bases and J 0 bases, leaving 13 bases between the germline ends. There are 15 residues in the CDR3. Germline-derived CDR1 and CDR2 are SGHRS and YFSETQ. The CDR3 region has the DNA TGCGCCAGCAGCCCCCGACAGGCGATGAACACTGAAGCTTTCTTT. It codes for CASSPRQAMNTEAFF.

The chain carries TRBV7-8 and TRBJ1-4; D call uncertain. This CDR3 contains 14 residues. CDR1 is SGHVS, CDR2 FQNEAQ, per germline. V was clipped by 1 base and J by 8 bases, with 11 bases between them. CDR3 region: CASSLERVVEKLFF. In DNA form, the CDR3 reads TGTGCCAGCAGCTTAGAACGGGTCGTGGAAAAACTGTTTTTT. Based on the CDR3 plus reference TRBV7-8 and TRBJ1-4, the full variable domain is GAGVSQSPRYKVAKRGQDVALRCDPISGHVSLFWYQQALGQGPEFLTYFQNEAQLDKSGLPSDRFFAERPEGSVSTLKIQRTQQEDSAVYLCASSLERVVEKLFFGSGTQLSVL.

This sequence joins TRBV7-9 and TRBJ2-4; D is uncertain. This CDR3 region has 15 residues. Germline CDR1 SEHNR, CDR2 FQNEAQ (reference sequence). Trimming pared 0 bases from V and 0 bases from J, leaving 6 bases between. The CDR3 here is CASSLATGAKNIQYF. The CDR3 nucleotides are TGTGCCAGCAGCTTAGCGACCGGAGCCAAAAACATTCAGTACTTC.

V gene TRBV5-6 combines with J gene TRBJ2-3, with D possibly being TRBD1 (6 bases). The ends were cut back, 0 bases at V and 2 bases at J, with 7 bases in the middle. The CDR3 runs to 14 residues. Germline CDR1 and CDR2: SGHDT and YYEEEE. CDR3 nucleotides: TGTGCCAGCAGCTTGGGGACAGCCACAGATACGCAGTATTTT. Translation gives CASSLGTATDTQYF.